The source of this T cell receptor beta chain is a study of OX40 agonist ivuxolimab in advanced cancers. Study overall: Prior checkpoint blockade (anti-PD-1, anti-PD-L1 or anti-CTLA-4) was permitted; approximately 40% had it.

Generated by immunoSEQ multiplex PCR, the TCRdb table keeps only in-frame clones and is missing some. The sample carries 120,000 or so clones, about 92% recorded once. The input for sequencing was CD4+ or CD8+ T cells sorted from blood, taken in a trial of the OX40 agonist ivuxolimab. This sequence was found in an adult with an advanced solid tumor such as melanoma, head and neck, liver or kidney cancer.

CDR3 sequence: CAGGRFRDRNTEAFF. The CDR3 bases are TGTGCCGGTGGGCGTTTTCGGGACAGGAACACTGAAGCTTTCTTT. The rearrangement uses TRBV7-9 and TRBJ1-1; 7 bases match TRBD1. Trimming cost V 11 bases and J 1 base; bases outside gene matches: 13. The CDR3 length is 15 residues. CDR1 SEHNR and CDR2 FQNEAQ come from the germline V gene (reference sequence).